The present T cell receptor (beta chain) was sequenced within a study of Graves' ophthalmopathy and Graves' hyperthyroidism. Study-wide results and limits: Blood repertoires reportedly contained most expanded thyroid clonotypes above 0.001 frequency.

From RNA, the CDR3 regions of TCR beta chains were amplified and sequenced. First-round RT-PCR relied on HTBI primers, and a second-round multiplex PCR came next. TCRdb recomputed calls from the multiplex PCR reads with MiXCR, one row per CDR3 protein. The sample has around 1,000,000 distinct CDR3 sequences, around a third seen once. The germline gives CDR1 SGDLS, CDR2 YYNGEE. V was cut by 0 bases and J by 5 bases, with 11 bases left in between. The CDR3 length is 14 residues. People with hyperthyroidism were aged 18 to 65 and newly diagnosed, under 2 months' duration. With regard to this clonotype: Its specificity is unknown.

This receptor was taken from an adult man with Graves' hyperthyroidism. The chain couples TRBV9 to TRBJ1-1; a weak D match, TRBD1 (6 bases). The sequenced sample consisted of peripheral blood or thyroid tissue (not recorded which). The chain's CDR3 is CASSVETGGTEAFF. The CDR3 DNA is TGTGCCAGCAGCGTAGAGACAGGTGGGACTGAAGCTTTCTTT.